Shown below are 10 T cell receptor beta chains from a single sample sequenced in a study of T cell responses to AZD1222 COVID-19 vaccine. Data came from immunoSEQ multiplex PCR; TCRdb stores just in-frame clones and leaves some out. Altogether under 200,000 clones are present, approximately 87% being singletons, with the ten largest covering 4% to 4.5%. The starting material was peripheral blood, obtained 28 days after the second AZD1222 dose. The receptors stem from an adult who received the AZD1222 COVID-19 vaccine.

This chain links TRBV30 with TRBJ1-1, with D perhaps matching TRBD1 (5 bases). Trimming shortened V by 0 bases and J by 2 bases, and 7 bases separated the two germline ends. The CDR3 runs to 13 residues. CDR1 GTSNPN and CDR2 SVGIG come from the germline V gene (reference sequence). CDR3 loop: CAWSVGDNTEAFF. The DNA of the CDR3 is TGTGCCTGGAGTGTGGGGGACAACACTGAAGCTTTCTTT.

The chain is built from TRBV2 and TRBJ2-2, with 7 positions matching TRBD2. CDR3 length equals 14 residues. Germline V gene lookup returns CDR1 SNHLY and CDR2 FYNNEI. The V gene end was trimmed by 7 bases and the J gene end by 6 bases; junction bases not matched to a gene: 8. The chain's CDR3 is CASKREGSAGELFF. The DNA for the CDR3 is TGTGCCAGCAAAAGGGAGGGGTCGGCCGGGGAGCTGTTTTTT. Looking up the rest from reference TRBV2 and TRBJ2-2 gives the full variable domain: EPEVTQTPSHQVTQMGQEVILRCVPISNHLYFYWYRQILGQKVEFLVSFYNNEISEKSEIFDDQFSVERPDGSNFTLKIRSTKLEDSAMYFCASKREGSAGELFFGEGSRLTVL.

V gene TRBV10-3 combines with J gene TRBJ1-5; D gene unclear. The CDR3 consists of 12 residues. Trimming shortened V by 6 bases and J by 9 bases, and 12 bases separated the two germline ends. Looked up from germline, CDR1 is ENHRY and CDR2 is SYGVKD. The CDR3 loop is CAISPPFGPQHF. Written as DNA, the CDR3 is TGTGCCATCAGCCCCCCTTTTGGGCCCCAGCATTTT.

The rearrangement links TRBV19 to TRBJ1-2; no clear D. CDR3 size: 12 residues. The V end lost 2 bases, the J end lost 8 bases, and 9 bases lay between the germline ends. The germline V gene encodes CDR1 LNHDA and CDR2 SQIVND (reference sequence). CDR3 DNA: TGTGCCAGTAGTATACAGAATGGGGGCTACACCTTC. This gives the protein CASSIQNGGYTF.

This clone showed up just a few times. The V call is TRBV5-1, the J call TRBJ2-5, with D possibly TRBD1 on 6 matching bases. Germline assignment: CDR1 SGHRS and CDR2 YFSETQ. Trimming removed 4 bases from V and 2 bases from J, with 9 bases in between. The CDR3 sequence is 13 residues long. The CDR3 sequence: CASSLRGQETQYF. The DNA for the CDR3 is TGCGCCAGCAGCCTCAGGGGACAAGAGACCCAGTACTTC.

To note about this clone: One end of the junction varies from germline; a read error may be responsible. The genes are TRBV4-1 and TRBJ1-1; no clear D gene. CDR1 and CDR2 (germline): MGHRA, YSYEKL. This CDR3 contains 12 residues. CDR3 sequence reads: CASSQGLGQVLF. The CDR3, as DNA: TGCGCCAGCAGCCAAGGTTTGGGCCAGGTGCTCTTT.

This clone has just one count. The chain joins TRBV5-4 to TRBJ2-4; D uncertain. The CDR3 spans 14 residues. V was pared by 2 bases and J by 1 base, with 7 bases between. Per the germline V gene, CDR1 is SGHNT and CDR2 is YYREEE (reference sequence). The CDR3 DNA follows: TGTGCCAGCAGCTTATTGGGGGCCAAAAACATTCAGTACTTC. This codes for CASSLLGAKNIQYF.

J is TRBJ1-3 and V is TRBV30; D gene uncertain. The V gene lost 4 bases and the J gene lost 2 bases, with 6 bases spanning the gap. In germline, CDR1 is GTSNPN, CDR2 SVGIG (reference sequence). This CDR3 comprises 12 residues. The CDR3 sequence: CAWTATGNTIYF. CDR3 nucleotides: TGTGCCTGGACTGCAACTGGAAACACCATATATTTT.

The rearrangement uses TRBV7-9 and TRBJ2-1, with D maybe TRBD2 (7 bases). The germline V gene has CDR1 SEHNR and CDR2 FQNEAQ (reference sequence). The CDR3 sequence is 15 residues long. The germline V and J ends were trimmed by 1 base and 8 bases, with 15 bases remaining between them. CDR3: CASSLDGGAGYEQFF. The CDR3 DNA reads TGTGCCAGCAGCTTAGATGGGGGGGCCGGCTATGAGCAGTTCTTC.

CDR3 sequence (DNA): TGTGCCAGTAGTATGGACAGGGCGTCCGAGCAGTACTTC. The encoded protein is CASSMDRASEQYF. The V gene is TRBV19, the J gene TRBJ2-7, with TRBD1 identical over 8 bases. Germline loops: CDR1 LNHDA, CDR2 SQIVND (reference sequence). The CDR3 is 13 residues long. Trimming at V came to 3 bases and at J to 6 bases, leaving 4 bases not matched to a gene.